This TCR beta chain appears in the sequencing data of a study of blood T cell repertoires in COVID-19. Measured with immunoSEQ multiplex PCR; TCRdb has only the in-frame clones, and not every one. The sample lists approximately 53,000 clones, 65% to 90% occurring once. The CDR3 is 19 residues long. Germline loops: CDR1 MGHRA, CDR2 YSYEKL. Trimming removed 4 bases from V and 3 bases from J, with 27 bases in between. Seattle-derived patients entered the study during active infection and were followed longitudinally. Sample: peripheral blood. The chain links TRBV4-1 to TRBJ1-2, with D tentatively TRBD1 (6 bases). This TCR was recovered from a woman of 80 years or more with COVID-19, enrolled during active disease. The CDR3 DNA reads as TGCGCCAGCAGCCTAAAGTCGCACCTCCGGGACAACGACGACTATGGCTACACCTTC. Protein: CASSLKSHLRDNDDYGYTF.